One and the same sample provided the 25 T cell receptor beta chains below, sequenced in a study of shared clonotypes between healthy human individuals. TCRdb's table, derived via immunoSEQ multiplex PCR, lists solely in-frame clones and lacks some. The sample consists of about 230,000 clones, over 60% of them appearing once. Sequenced material: memory CD4+ T cells sorted from blood. Subset: CD45RA-negative fraction. The receptors come from a man younger than 40 in good health.

The chain carries TRBV7-8 and TRBJ2-1, with 11 bases that match TRBD2. Per the germline V gene, CDR1 is SGHVS and CDR2 is FQNEAQ. Germline trimming cut 5 bases from V and 0 bases from J; bases unmatched to any gene: 15. CDR3 length: 20 residues. The CDR3: CASSPQGLAATPSSYNEQFF. Here the CDR3 DNA reads TGTGCCAGCAGCCCCCAGGGACTAGCGGCGACTCCGAGCTCCTACAATGAGCAGTTCTTC.

This clone was counted only a few times. The V gene is TRBV28, the J gene TRBJ2-5, with D unclear. The CDR3 contains 13 residues. V was pared by 3 bases and J by 3 bases, with 8 bases between. CDR1 and CDR2 (germline): MDHEN, SYDVKM. The CDR3, as DNA: TGTGCCAGCAGTTTCGTGGCAGAAGAGACCCAGTACTTC. It is translated as CASSFVAEETQYF.

This clone showed up just a few times. The chain has TRBV7-2 and TRBJ2-7; D may correspond to TRBD1 or TRBD2 (5 bases each). The CDR3 totals 12 residues. V was pared by 2 bases and J by 7 bases, with 9 bases between. Per the germline V gene, CDR1 is SGHTA and CDR2 is FQGNSA. CDR3 DNA sequence: TGTGCCAGCAGCTTATACGAGGGGGAGCAGTACTTC. It specifies CASSLYEGEQYF.

The chain has TRBV27 and TRBJ1-1; D is ambiguous. The CDR3 has 13 residues. Germline lookup yields CDR1 MNHEY and CDR2 SMNVEV (reference sequence). V lost 8 bases to trimming and J lost 8 bases, with 18 bases between them. The CDR3 DNA is TGTGCCAGCGGGCAGTGGGGAACTGAGGAAGCTTTCTTT. Translation: CASGQWGTEEAFF.

The J gene is TRBJ1-2, the V gene TRBV27; tentative D call: TRBD1 (5 bases). From germline, CDR1 is MNHEY and CDR2 SMNVEV (reference sequence). Trimming took 7 bases from V and 4 from J, leaving 16 bases between them. The CDR3 totals 14 residues. The CDR3 DNA reads TGTGCCAGCAAACCCCAGGACACTCTCTATGGCTACACCTTC. This translates into CASKPQDTLYGYTF.

V is TRBV27 and J is TRBJ2-7; 13 positions agree with TRBD2. Per germline, CDR1 MNHEY and CDR2 SMNVEV (reference sequence). CDR3 size: 19 residues. V lost 7 bases and J lost 6; bases outside the gene matches: 21. The CDR3 protein is CASKSQGLAGPAPPFEQYF. The CDR3 nucleotides read TGTGCCAGCAAAAGTCAGGGACTAGCGGGACCCGCGCCCCCTTTCGAGCAGTACTTC.

J is TRBJ2-3 and V is TRBV5-8; the match to TRBD2 covers 7 bases. With V trimmed by 0 bases and J by 8 bases, 18 bases remained unmatched. Per the germline V gene, CDR1 is SGHTS and CDR2 is YDEGEE. The CDR3 is 18 residues long. CDR3 DNA: TGTGCCAGCAGCTTGGAAGGTGCTAGCGGCTCCGGGGGAGGTACGCAGTATTTT. Encoded protein: CASSLEGASGSGGGTQYF.

V gene TRBV14 combines with J gene TRBJ2-3; possibly TRBD1 for D (6 bases). The V gene's germline CDR1 is SGHDN and CDR2 FVKESK. This CDR3 has 15 residues. The V end was cut by 2 bases, the J end by 0 bases, with 9 bases between. DNA for the CDR3: TGTGCCAGCAGCCAACAGGGGTCGAGCACAGATACGCAGTATTTT. This codes for CASSQQGSSTDTQYF. The full variable domain, in which reference TRBV14 and TRBJ2-3 provide the parts outside the CDR3, is EAGVTQFPSHSVIEKGQTVTLRCDPISGHDNLYWYRRVMGKEIKFLLHFVKESKQDESGMPNNRFLAERTGGTYSTLKVQPAELEDSGVYFCASSQQGSSTDTQYFGPGTRLTVL.

This chain links TRBV2 with TRBJ2-5; possibly TRBD2 for D (5 bases). This CDR3 has 14 residues. Trimming removed 10 bases at V and 5 bases at J, with 20 bases between. Germline CDR1 and CDR2: SNHLY and FYNNEI. The CDR3 nucleotides are TGTGCCACTGGGAGCGATCGGGATTGGGAGACCCAGTACTTC. This gives the protein CATGSDRDWETQYF.

The chain is built from TRBV7-6 and TRBJ2-3, with D maybe TRBD2 (5 bases). V lost 2 bases to trimming and J lost 4 bases, with 7 bases between them. Germline V lookup: CDR1 SGHVS, CDR2 FNYEAQ. The length of the CDR3 is 13 residues. CDR3 protein: CASSLLAADTQYF. Written as DNA, the CDR3 is TGTGCCAGCAGCTTACTAGCCGCAGATACGCAGTATTTT. The variable domain in full, with the rest retrieved from reference TRBV7-6 and TRBJ2-3, is GAGVSQSPRYKVTKRGQDVALRCDPISGHVSLYWYRQALGQGPEFLTYFNYEAQQDKSGLPNDRFSAERPEGSISTLTIQRTEQRDSAMYRCASSLLAADTQYFGPGTRLTVL.

The chain joins TRBV5-6 to TRBJ1-3; D unresolved. The CDR3 spans 15 residues. V dropped 4 bases and J dropped 0 bases, with 11 bases sitting between them. Per the germline V gene, CDR1 is SGHDT and CDR2 is YYEEEE. CDR3 coding DNA: TGTGCCAGCAGCCTAGGACGGTCCTCTGGAAACACCATATATTTT. Residues: CASSLGRSSGNTIYF.

This clone turned up a few times. J is TRBJ1-1 and V is TRBV5-6; possible D gene TRBD1, 6 bases. This CDR3 comprises 14 residues. V shed 0 bases and J shed 0 bases, with 6 bases lying between them. Germline V gene lookup returns CDR1 SGHDT and CDR2 YYEEEE. For the CDR3, the DNA is TGTGCCAGCAGCTTGGGACAGGTGAACACTGAAGCTTTCTTT. Its translation: CASSLGQVNTEAFF.

This clone was picked up one time. The CDR3 DNA reads as TGTGCCAGCAGTGCCGCTGGAGCTACTAGCACAGATACGCAGTATTTT. Protein product: CASSAAGATSTDTQYF. The rearrangement joins TRBV28 to TRBJ2-3; D gene ambiguous. The CDR3 totals 16 residues. V shed 5 bases and J shed 0 bases, with 15 bases lying between them. Germline V CDR1 and CDR2: MDHEN, SYDVKM.

The rearrangement uses TRBV30 and TRBJ2-4; 8 nucleotides match TRBD2. V gave up 4 bases and J gave up 5 bases; unmatched junction bases: 4. The CDR3 is 13 amino acids. CDR1 and CDR2 from the germline V gene are GTSNPN and SVGIG (reference sequence). The CDR3 DNA follows: TGTGCCTGGACGGGAGGGAATGAAAACATTCAGTACTTC. Protein: CAWTGGNENIQYF.

The chain combines TRBV28 with TRBJ1-4, with D possibly matching TRBD1 (5 bases). V gave up 4 bases and J gave up 8 bases, with 14 bases separating them. CDR3 length: 14 amino acids. Looked up from germline, CDR1 is MDHEN and CDR2 is SYDVKM. Here the CDR3 reads CASSWQGPGEKLFF. CDR3 DNA sequence: TGTGCCAGCAGTTGGCAGGGTCCGGGGGAAAAACTGTTTTTT.

The chain combines TRBV2 with TRBJ2-7, with a tentative D call TRBD2 (6 bases). V shed 5 bases and J shed 5 bases, with 19 bases lying between them. The germline gives CDR1 SNHLY, CDR2 FYNNEI. CDR3 length equals 15 residues. The CDR3 DNA follows: TGTGCCAGCAGTACAGTTAGCAAGGTAGCGGACGAGCAGTACTTC. This sequence encodes CASSTVSKVADEQYF.

The chain recombines TRBV6-5 with TRBJ2-1; no clear D. Trimming shortened V by 6 bases and J by 9 bases, and 9 bases separated the two germline ends. This CDR3 contains 11 residues. Per germline, CDR1 MNHEY and CDR2 SVGAGI. The CDR3 DNA reads TGTGCCAGCAGGGGGTGGGGTGAGCAGTTCTTC. Amino acid sequence: CASRGWGEQFF.

This rearrangement joins TRBV12-2 to TRBJ2-2; TRBD2 reflects the table's D call only, with no check against the DNA. TRBV12-2 represents a pseudogene. The CDR3 extends over 15 amino acids. CDR3 coding DNA: TGTGCAATCCCTAGCGGGAGTACGAACACCGGGGAGCTGTTTTTT. Its translation: CAIPSGSTNTGELFF.

This clone has a handful of counts. CDR3 residues: CAWSKRELRETQYF. DNA of the CDR3: TGTGCCTGGAGTAAGCGGGAGTTGAGAGAGACCCAGTACTTC. The genes are TRBV30 and TRBJ2-5; 8 bases fit TRBD2. The CDR3 covers 14 residues. V shed 2 bases and J 4 bases; nucleotides not matched to a gene: 6. Per the germline V gene, CDR1 is GTSNPN and CDR2 is SVGIG (reference sequence).

The chain recombines TRBV5-1 with TRBJ2-1; 7 bases are shared with TRBD2. Trimming cost V 2 bases and J 9 bases; bases outside gene matches: 11. There are 15 residues in the CDR3. Germline V gene data show CDR1 as SGHRS and CDR2 as YFSETQ. The CDR3 nucleotides are TGCGCCAGCAGCTTTACAGTCGCGGGAGCGAGTGAGCAGTTCTTC. This codes for CASSFTVAGASEQFF.

This chain joins TRBV5-1 and TRBJ2-3; no clear D gene. V shed 1 base and J shed 2 bases, with 5 bases lying between them. CDR3 size: 13 residues. CDR1 is SGHRS and CDR2 is YFSETQ in the germline V gene. The CDR3 nucleotides read TGCGCCAGCAGCTTGCGGGTCACAGATACGCAGTATTTT. Its protein is CASSLRVTDTQYF.

This sequence joins TRBV28 and TRBJ2-7, with TRBD1 identical over 11 bases. Germline V gives CDR1 MDHEN, CDR2 SYDVKM. The CDR3 runs 15 residues. V was clipped by 3 bases and J by 5 bases; unmatched bases: 6. DNA for the CDR3: TGTGCCAGCAGTTTTGGGGACAGGGGGATCAACGAGCAGTACTTC. Its translation: CASSFGDRGINEQYF. Filled out from reference TRBV28 and TRBJ2-7, the complete variable domain reads DVKVTQSSRYLVKRTGEKVFLECVQDMDHENMFWYRQDPGLGLRLIYFSYDVKMKEKGDIPEGYSVSREKKERFSLILESASTNQTSMYLCASSFGDRGINEQYFGPGTRLTVT.

CDR3: CASSSPSGTSTDTQYF. In DNA, the CDR3 is TGTGCCAGCAGTTCGCCTAGCGGGACCAGCACAGATACGCAGTATTTT. V gene TRBV27 combines with J gene TRBJ2-3; 9 nucleotides align to TRBD2. The CDR3 totals 16 residues. J lost 0 bases, V lost 4 bases, and 5 bases had no gene match. Germline V CDR1 and CDR2: MNHEY, SMNVEV (reference sequence).

V usage is TRBV2 and J usage is TRBJ2-1; 8 bases fit TRBD2. The CDR3 totals 15 residues. Germline V gene data show CDR1 as SNHLY and CDR2 as FYNNEI. Germline trimming cut 6 bases from V and 7 bases from J; bases unmatched to any gene: 11. The CDR3 region has the DNA TGTGCCAGCAGACCCCTAGCGGGTGCTCTTAATGAGCAGTTCTTC. Translation: CASRPLAGALNEQFF.

This rearrangement joins TRBV10-1 to TRBJ2-7, with 8 bases that match TRBD2. The CDR3 spans 14 residues. Per the germline V gene, CDR1 is WNHNN and CDR2 is SYGVQD (reference sequence). Germline trimming cut 2 bases from V and 6 bases from J; bases unmatched to any gene: 6. CDR3 in DNA: TGCGCCAGCAGTGAGAGCGGGAGTGGTACCGAGCAGTACTTC. Amino acids: CASSESGSGTEQYF.